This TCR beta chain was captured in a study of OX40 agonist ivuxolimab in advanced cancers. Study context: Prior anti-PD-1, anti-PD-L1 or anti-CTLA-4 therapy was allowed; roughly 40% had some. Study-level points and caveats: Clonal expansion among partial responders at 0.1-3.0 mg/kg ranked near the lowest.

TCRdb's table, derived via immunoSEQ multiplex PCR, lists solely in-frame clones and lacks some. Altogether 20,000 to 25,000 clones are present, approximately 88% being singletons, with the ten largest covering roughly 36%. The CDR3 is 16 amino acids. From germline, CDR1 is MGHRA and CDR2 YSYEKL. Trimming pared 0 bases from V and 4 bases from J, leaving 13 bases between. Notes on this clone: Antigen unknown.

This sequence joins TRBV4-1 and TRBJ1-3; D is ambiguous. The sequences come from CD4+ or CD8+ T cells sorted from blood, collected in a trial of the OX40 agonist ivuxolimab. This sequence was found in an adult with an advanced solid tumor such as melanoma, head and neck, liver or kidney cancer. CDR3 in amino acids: CASSQERRVYGNTIYF. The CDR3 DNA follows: TGCGCCAGCAGCCAAGAGAGAAGGGTTTACGGAAACACCATATATTTT.